The 13 T cell receptor beta chains in this list originate from one sample, sequenced in a study of T-cell memory formation after mild COVID-19 (dated by TCRdb to about 2021). The library was made by 5' RACE. The sequencer was an Illumina NovaSeq 6000. The public sequencing data were trimmed at Q25 with fastp and processed into clonotypes with MiXCR by TCRdb, which kept only in-frame beta chains. Each record represents a unique CDR3 protein, reported with the most common genes and DNA among its rows. The sample data list about 310,000 distinct CDR3 sequences, and roughly 19% of these were observed just once. The ten largest clones represent 21% of the sample. The sample consisted of PBMCs or a T cell subset sorted from them (not recorded which). These receptors all come from a young man who had mild COVID-19 (a few samples of this study predate the infection). The sample titles of this study are shuffled in the database, so cell type and time point are left out; the donor was told from shared clones.

This clonotype occurred a few times. This chain links TRBV7-9 with TRBJ1-2; no clear D gene. Germline V CDR1 and CDR2: SEHNR, FQNEAQ (reference sequence). This CDR3 is built from 14 residues. V was pared by 2 bases and J by 6 bases, with 13 bases between. The CDR3 is CASSLREGADGYTF. Here the CDR3 DNA reads TGTGCCAGCAGCTTACGTGAGGGCGCGGATGGCTACACCTTC.

This clonotype was recorded many times. The chain links TRBV7-9 to TRBJ2-7; perhaps TRBD2 as D (7 bases). CDR1 is SEHNR, CDR2 FQNEAQ, per germline (reference sequence). The CDR3 sequence is 16 residues long. Trimming removed 1 base at V and 3 bases at J, with 16 bases between. The CDR3 spells CASSLVSREGHYEQYV. Here the CDR3 DNA reads TGTGCCAGCAGCTTAGTTTCCAGGGAGGGACACTACGAGCAGTACGTC.

This clonotype has just a few counts. V usage is TRBV5-4 and J usage is TRBJ1-2, with 9 bases lining up with TRBD1. Germline assignment: CDR1 SGHNT and CDR2 YYREEE (reference sequence). The CDR3 is made up of 14 amino acids. After removal of 4 bases from V and 3 bases from J, the junction contained 4 bases not matched to a gene. CDR3 region: CASSITGGHYGYTF. The DNA for the CDR3 is TGTGCCAGCAGCATTACAGGGGGCCACTATGGCTACACCTTC.

The V gene is TRBV7-3, the J gene TRBJ1-3; no clear D. Deletions cut 1 base from V and 0 bases from J, with 16 bases between. The CDR3 is made up of 18 amino acids. Germline V CDR1 and CDR2: SGHTA, FQGTGA. The CDR3 DNA reads TGTGCCAGCAGCTTAAGCCCCGGGTCCGAATACTCTGGAAACACCATATATTTT. Translation: CASSLSPGSEYSGNTIYF.

The chain is built from TRBV7-2 and TRBJ2-4, with D uncertain. The CDR3 loop spans 16 amino acids. Trimming took 2 bases from V and 4 from J, leaving 15 bases between them. Germline CDR1 reads SGHTA; CDR2 reads FQGNSA. CDR3 sequence (DNA): TGTGCCAGCAGCTTACCGAGTACTTACCTTAAAAACATTCAGTACTTC. This encodes CASSLPSTYLKNIQYF.

The chain links TRBV11-2 to TRBJ2-2; 14 nucleotides agree with TRBD2. CDR1 and CDR2 (germline): SGHAT, FQNNGV. The V gene end was trimmed by 5 bases and the J gene end by 5 bases; junction bases not matched to a gene: 4. The CDR3 runs 16 residues. CDR3 loop: CASSTGLAGVTGELFF. The CDR3 region has the DNA TGTGCCAGCAGCACGGGACTAGCGGGGGTGACCGGGGAGCTGTTTTTT. The complete variable domain, with remaining parts taken from reference TRBV11-2 and TRBJ2-2, reads EAGVAQSPRYKIIEKRQSVAFWCNPISGHATLYWYQQILGQGPKLLIQFQNNGVVDDSQLPKDRFSAERLKGVDSTLKIQPAKLEDSAVYLCASSTGLAGVTGELFFGEGSRLTVL.

This clonotype was observed a few times. V is TRBV7-3 and J is TRBJ2-1; no reliable D call. This CDR3 is 15 amino acids long. Per germline, CDR1 SGHTA and CDR2 FQGTGA. V lost 1 base to trimming and J lost 6 bases, with 13 bases between them. The CDR3 DNA is TGTGCCAGCAGCTTAAGCAGAGGAAACCGCAATGAGCAGTTCTTC. The encoded protein is CASSLSRGNRNEQFF.

DNA of the CDR3: TGTGCCAGTAGTATCCGGTCGACAGATGAAGCTTTCTTT. Its protein is CASSIRSTDEAFF. The V gene is TRBV19, the J gene TRBJ1-1; possibly TRBD1 for D (5 bases). Trimming cost V 3 bases and J 7 bases, with 12 bases left between them. This CDR3 is built from 13 residues. Germline CDR1 reads LNHDA; CDR2 reads SQIVND (reference sequence).

This clonotype was counted a few times. The rearrangement uses TRBV27 and TRBJ1-2, with D unclear. Trimming removed 7 bases from V and 6 bases from J, with 24 bases in between. CDR3 length equals 16 residues. Germline CDR1 MNHEY, CDR2 SMNVEV (reference sequence). The CDR3 coding sequence is TGTGCCAGCACCCGAGAGGCAGGACTCATATCCGATGGCTACACCTTC. Its protein is CASTREAGLISDGYTF.

The V gene is TRBV27, the J gene TRBJ2-3; 14 bases match TRBD2. The germline CDR1 and CDR2 sequences are MNHEY and SMNVEV (reference sequence). The CDR3 totals 15 residues. V gave up 10 bases and J gave up 2 bases; unmatched junction bases: 5. In nucleotides, the CDR3 is TGTGCCACCGGACTAGCGGGGGGCGTCACAGATACGCAGTATTTT. Translation gives CATGLAGGVTDTQYF.

The chain joins TRBV18 to TRBJ2-7; D unclear. The CDR3 runs 14 residues. V lost 0 bases, J lost 3 bases, and 9 bases lay in between. CDR1 and CDR2 (germline): KGHSH, LQKENI. CDR3 amino acids: CASSPPAGLYEQYF. The CDR3 DNA follows: TGTGCCAGCTCACCACCGGCAGGCCTCTACGAGCAGTACTTC.

The J gene is TRBJ2-1, the V gene TRBV5-1, with 9 bases fitting TRBD1. CDR1 is SGHRS and CDR2 is YFSETQ in the germline V gene. V lost 4 bases and J lost 10; bases outside the gene matches: 9. The CDR3 totals 14 residues. This CDR3 is CASSGRDRVYEQFF. The CDR3 nucleotides are TGCGCCAGCAGCGGCCGGGACAGGGTATACGAGCAGTTCTTC.

The CDR3 protein is CASSPTGGAQPQHF. The CDR3 nucleotides read TGTGCCAGCAGCCCCACAGGGGGTGCCCAGCCCCAGCATTTT. The chain is built from TRBV7-9 and TRBJ1-5, with TRBD1 matching over 8 bases. CDR1 and CDR2 (germline): SEHNR, FQNEAQ (reference sequence). Germline trimming cut 5 bases from V and 7 bases from J; bases unmatched to any gene: 7. The CDR3 is 14 residues long. Supplemented by reference TRBV7-9 and TRBJ1-5, the full variable domain reads DTGVSQNPRHKITKRGQNVTFRCDPISEHNRLYWYRQTLGQGPEFLTYFQNEAQLEKSRLLSDRFSAERPKGSFSTLEIQRTEQGDSAMYLCASSPTGGAQPQHFGDGTRLSIL.